This passage covers 30 T cell receptor beta chains from one sample sequenced in a study of human T cells and chemical hapten exposure. Time point of the sample: pre-sensitization, week 0. As to treatment: therapeutic diphenylcyclopropenone sensitization with weekly scalp DPC. TCRdb re-called the RACE reads through MiXCR, storing one row per CDR3 protein. The table lists about 120,000 distinct CDR3 sequences, roughly 14% of them singletons. Specimen: whole blood, collected in connection with sensitization to the hapten diphenylcyclopropenone (DPC). The receptors stem from a woman aged 18 to 35 with alopecia areata. Some clones in this sample may be carry-over from other donors' samples.

This clonotype has a count of ten or more. The rearrangement joins TRBV7-2 to TRBJ1-2; TRBD1 agrees at 7 bases. Germline values: CDR1 SGHTA, CDR2 FQGNSA. This CDR3 spans 15 amino acids. J lost 4 bases, V lost 1 base, and 6 bases had no gene match. The CDR3 spells CASSLGGGGIYGYTF. The CDR3 bases are TGTGCCAGCAGCTTAGGAGGAGGGGGCATCTATGGCTACACCTTC. The full variable domain, in which reference TRBV7-2 and TRBJ1-2 provide the parts outside the CDR3, is GAGVSQSPSNKVTEKGKDVELRCDPISGHTALYWYRQSLGQGLEFLIYFQGNSAPDKSGLPSDRFSAERTGGSVSTLTIQRTQQEDSAVYLCASSLGGGGIYGYTFGSGTRLTVV.

This clonotype was seen many times. The chain carries TRBV9 and TRBJ2-3, with D perhaps TRBD1 (5 bases). The CDR3 is 14 amino acids. Germline V gives CDR1 SGDLS, CDR2 YYNGEE. V shed 0 bases and J shed 2 bases, with 7 bases lying between them. The CDR3 here is CASSVATATDTQYF. In DNA, the CDR3 is TGTGCCAGCAGCGTAGCGACAGCCACAGATACGCAGTATTTT.

This clonotype was counted a few times. This chain uses TRBV27 with TRBJ2-3; D is undetermined. The V and J ends lost 4 bases and 0 bases respectively, with 14 bases between them. CDR1 and CDR2 from the germline V gene are MNHEY and SMNVEV (reference sequence). This CDR3 contains 16 residues. In DNA form, the CDR3 reads TGTGCCAGCAGTTCTGAATCTATCCCTAGCACAGATACGCAGTATTTT. This sequence encodes CASSSESIPSTDTQYF.

The V and J genes are TRBV25-1 and TRBJ2-7; 8 bases are a match to TRBD1. J lost 6 bases, V lost 6 bases, and 22 bases had no gene match. The CDR3 extends over 18 amino acids. Germline CDR1 and CDR2: MGHDK and SYGVNS. In nucleotides, the CDR3 is TGTGCCAGCAGCCCAGGGACAGGATCCGGCCAGGTACTGGGCGAGCAGTACTTC. Translating it yields CASSPGTGSGQVLGEQYF.

The CDR3 nucleotides read TGTGCCAGCAGTTTATCACAGGCAACTAATGAAAAACTGTTTTTT. It codes for CASSLSQATNEKLFF. The V and J genes are TRBV27 and TRBJ1-4, with D possibly being TRBD1 (5 bases). This CDR3 region has 15 residues. Trimming left V 0 bases short and J 0 bases short, with 5 bases between. Germline V CDR1 and CDR2: MNHEY, SMNVEV (reference sequence).

This clonotype was seen a handful of times. For the CDR3, the DNA is TGTGCCAGCAGTTCAAACTCGGGGGGACATGTGGGAAGCTCCTACAATGAGCAGTTCTTC. This gives the protein CASSSNSGGHVGSSYNEQFF. This rearrangement joins TRBV25-1 to TRBJ2-1; possibly TRBD2 for D (7 bases). Germline V lookup: CDR1 MGHDK, CDR2 SYGVNS. Trimming took off 5 bases at V and 0 bases at J, with 26 bases between the two ends. The CDR3 runs to 20 residues.

This clonotype was seen ten or more times. This rearrangement joins TRBV7-8 to TRBJ2-6; 7 bases are shared with TRBD2. With 5 bases clipped from V and 1 base from J, the junction kept 2 bases outside the gene matches. The V gene's germline CDR1 is SGHVS and CDR2 FQNEAQ. There are 15 residues in the CDR3. The CDR3 protein is CASSLGGSGANVLTF. Written as DNA, the CDR3 is TGTGCCAGCAGCCTGGGGGGGTCTGGGGCCAACGTCCTGACTTTC.

This clonotype occurred many times. The gene calls are TRBV5-1 and TRBJ1-4; 9 bases are a match to TRBD1. J lost 7 bases, V lost 3 bases, and 7 bases had no gene match. The CDR3 runs 15 residues. Germline-derived CDR1 and CDR2 are SGHRS and YFSETQ. The CDR3 sequence: CASSSPGTGSEKLFF. The CDR3 nucleotides are TGCGCCAGCAGCTCGCCCGGGACAGGGTCTGAAAAACTGTTTTTT.

This clonotype was seen more than once but under ten times. V gene TRBV4-1 combines with J gene TRBJ2-4; 9 positions agree with TRBD1. With 1 base clipped from V and 5 bases from J, the junction kept 0 bases outside the gene matches. The length of the CDR3 is 14 residues. Germline lookup yields CDR1 MGHRA and CDR2 YSYEKL. Here the CDR3 reads CASSQGTGENIQYF. The DNA of the CDR3 is TGCGCCAGCAGCCAAGGGACAGGGGAAAACATTCAGTACTTC.

This clonotype appeared a few times. The chain combines TRBV6-1 with TRBJ1-2, with D tentatively TRBD1 (6 bases). The germline V gene has CDR1 MNHNS and CDR2 SASEGT. V lost 4 bases and J lost 5, with 17 bases in between. This CDR3 is 15 amino acids long. CDR3 sequence: CASSARGQRGYGYTF. The CDR3 DNA reads as TGTGCCAGCAGTGCAAGAGGACAGCGCGGATATGGCTACACCTTC.

This clonotype was detected many times. This chain uses TRBV12-3 or TRBV12-4 with TRBJ1-2; the D gene is possibly TRBD1 (6 bases). This CDR3 has 13 amino acids. V shed 10 bases and J shed 0 bases, with 12 bases lying between them. The CDR3 loop reads CATTTGANYGYTF. In DNA, the CDR3 is TGTGCCACCACGACAGGAGCTAACTATGGCTACACCTTC.

V and J are TRBV27 and TRBJ1-2, with TRBD1 matching 9 bases. The V gene's germline CDR1 is MNHEY and CDR2 SMNVEV (reference sequence). V was clipped by 3 bases and J by 5 bases; unmatched bases: 1. This CDR3 spans 13 amino acids. This chain's CDR3 is CASSFGQGYGYTF. DNA for the CDR3: TGTGCCAGCAGTTTCGGACAGGGGTATGGCTACACCTTC.

The table lists this clonotype with many counts. This rearrangement joins TRBV27 to TRBJ1-2; no reliable D call. This CDR3 comprises 14 residues. CDR1 MNHEY and CDR2 SMNVEV come from the germline V gene (reference sequence). Trimming cost V 5 bases and J 5 bases, with 15 bases left between them. The CDR3: CASSPGLTDYGYTF. CDR3 nucleotides: TGTGCCAGCAGTCCGGGTCTGACGGATTATGGCTACACCTTC.

This chain links TRBV5-5 with TRBJ1-2; D not certain. Trimming left V 3 bases short and J 0 bases short, with 9 bases between. Germline V CDR1 and CDR2: SGHKS, YYEKEE (reference sequence). The CDR3 has 14 amino acids. The CDR3 protein is CASSSSTANYGYTF. CDR3 bases: TGTGCCAGCAGCTCGTCGACGGCTAACTATGGCTACACCTTC.

The J gene is TRBJ2-7, the V gene TRBV30, with TRBD1 as a possible D gene (6 bases). This CDR3 is built from 12 residues. The V end lost 1 base, the J end lost 4 bases, and 8 bases lay between the germline ends. Germline CDR1 GTSNPN, CDR2 SVGIG (reference sequence). CDR3 sequence: CAWSAQGYEQYF. The CDR3 DNA reads as TGTGCCTGGAGTGCACAGGGATACGAGCAGTACTTC.

The V call is TRBV11-2, the J call TRBJ2-1, with a weak D call TRBD2 (7 bases). The CDR3 is 15 residues long. Germline V lookup: CDR1 SGHAT, CDR2 FQNNGV. The germline V and J ends were trimmed by 5 bases and 0 bases, with 11 bases remaining between them. DNA of the CDR3: TGTGCCAGCAGCCCACGGGGGGCCTCCTACAATGAGCAGTTCTTC. The encoded protein is CASSPRGASYNEQFF.

This clonotype was counted between two and nine times. V is TRBV11-2 and J is TRBJ1-1, with D hard to call. V shed 5 bases and J shed 11 bases, with 24 bases lying between them. The CDR3 has 15 amino acids. Germline CDR1 reads SGHAT; CDR2 reads FQNNGV. CDR3 bases: TGTGCCAGCAGCCCGGGCGGAGGGATCCTGGAGGAGGCTTTCTTT. It is translated as CASSPGGGILEEAFF.

This clonotype appeared a few times. The V and J genes are TRBV20-1 and TRBJ2-3, with 8 bases matching TRBD2. With V trimmed by 4 bases and J by 4 bases, 10 bases remained unmatched. Germline V gives CDR1 DFQATT, CDR2 SNEGSKA (reference sequence). CDR3 size: 15 residues. The CDR3 is CSANGAGAAPDTQYF. The CDR3 nucleotides are TGCAGTGCTAACGGAGCGGGGGCCGCCCCAGATACGCAGTATTTT.

This rearrangement joins TRBV10-3 to TRBJ2-3, with D perhaps matching TRBD1 (6 bases). Germline V gene lookup returns CDR1 ENHRY and CDR2 SYGVKD. CDR3 length equals 16 residues. V was pared by 2 bases and J by 6 bases, with 18 bases between. CDR3 sequence (DNA): TGTGCCATCAGTGAGCCCGCAGGGGTTGATGGGGATACGCAGTATTTT. Translating gives CAISEPAGVDGDTQYF.

This clonotype was seen just once. V and J are TRBV5-1 and TRBJ1-1, with a possible D match to TRBD1 (6 bases). The CDR3 is made up of 15 amino acids. The germline V gene encodes CDR1 SGHRS and CDR2 YFSETQ. The V end was cut by 4 bases, the J end by 10 bases, with 23 bases between. For the CDR3, the DNA is TGCGCCAGCAGCCCCAATGAGGGGGGCGGACTCCGAGCTTTCTTT. As protein: CASSPNEGGGLRAFF.

The rearrangement joins TRBV29-1 to TRBJ2-7, with 8 bases lining up with TRBD2. The germline V gene encodes CDR1 SQVTM and CDR2 ANQGSEA. This CDR3 is 13 amino acids long. With 2 bases clipped from V and 6 bases from J, the junction kept 6 bases outside the gene matches. Here the CDR3 DNA reads TGCAGCGTTGAATTGGTAGCGGGGTCCGAGCAGTACTTC. Residues: CSVELVAGSEQYF.

This clonotype was seen many times. The rearrangement links TRBV6-2 or TRBV6-3 to TRBJ2-3; D is unresolved. The CDR3 is made up of 15 amino acids. The germline CDR1 and CDR2 sequences are MNHEY and SVGEGT. V gave up 4 bases and J gave up 4 bases, with 15 bases separating them. CDR3 nucleotide sequence: TGTGCCAGCAGTTCAACCCCAGAACCGGCAGATACGCAGTATTTT. Translating it yields CASSSTPEPADTQYF.

This clonotype was found a few times. V usage is TRBV20-1 and J usage is TRBJ1-2, with unresolved D. V lost 1 base and J lost 4, with 10 bases in between. The CDR3 sequence is 13 residues long. Germline V gives CDR1 DFQATT, CDR2 SNEGSKA (reference sequence). The chain's CDR3 is CSARAYGLYGYTF. The CDR3 region has the DNA TGCAGTGCTAGAGCCTACGGTCTCTATGGCTACACCTTC.

This clonotype was found many times. The chain carries TRBV5-5 and TRBJ1-4; D may be TRBD1 (5 bases). V lost 0 bases to trimming and J lost 8 bases, with 14 bases between them. Germline assignment: CDR1 SGHKS and CDR2 YYEKEE (reference sequence). The CDR3 extends over 15 amino acids. The CDR3 DNA reads as TGTGCCAGCAGCTTGGCCGTCAGGGTAGAAGAAAAACTGTTTTTT. Its translation is CASSLAVRVEEKLFF.

The chain employs TRBV28 and TRBJ1-1; no clear D. V lost 8 bases to trimming and J lost 5 bases, with 9 bases between them. CDR1 is MDHEN, CDR2 SYDVKM, per germline. CDR3 length: 11 residues. Here the CDR3 DNA reads TGTGCCAGCGGAGGGAGAACTGAAGCTTTCTTT. Translation: CASGGRTEAFF.

Only a few counts were recorded for this clonotype. V is TRBV25-1 and J is TRBJ2-3; TRBD2 agrees at 14 bases. The CDR3 spans 20 residues. V shed 4 bases, J shed 2 bases, and the junction held 14 bases outside the gene matches. Germline CDR1 reads MGHDK; CDR2 reads SYGVNS. The CDR3 DNA sequence: TGTGCCAGCAGTGCGAGAGAAGGACTAGCGGGGGGTATCAACACAGATACGCAGTATTTT. This sequence encodes CASSAREGLAGGINTDTQYF.

This clonotype has a count of ten or more. The J gene is TRBJ2-2, the V gene TRBV5-4; 7 bases align to TRBD1. Germline V gives CDR1 SGHNT, CDR2 YYREEE (reference sequence). CDR3 length: 15 residues. After removal of 6 bases from V and 1 base from J, the junction contained 6 bases not matched to a gene. The CDR3 spells CASTPPGGNTGELFF. In nucleotides, the CDR3 is TGTGCCAGCACCCCCCCAGGGGGGAACACCGGGGAGCTGTTTTTT.

There are many counts of this clonotype. One junction end does not reproduce the germline sequence, and a read error may be involved. V is TRBV4-3 and J is TRBJ2-5; no definite D call. The CDR3 totals 14 residues. CDR1 is LGHNA and CDR2 is YSLEER in the germline V gene. CDR3 protein: CASSQEAAQATQYF. CDR3 DNA sequence: TGCGCCAGCAGCCAAGAGGCTGCCCAAGCGACCCAGTACTTC.

This chain joins TRBV6-1 and TRBJ1-5; tentatively, D is TRBD1 (5 bases). V dropped 6 bases and J dropped 4 bases, with 10 bases sitting between them. The germline V gene has CDR1 MNHNS and CDR2 SASEGT. CDR3 length: 13 amino acids. The CDR3 nucleotides read TGTGCCAGCAGGACAGTGCCAAATCAGCCCCAGCATTTT. This gives the protein CASRTVPNQPQHF.

This clonotype appeared many times. The chain is built from TRBV30 and TRBJ1-5, with D perhaps matching TRBD1 (5 bases). The germline V and J ends were trimmed by 0 bases and 2 bases, with 11 bases remaining between them. The length of the CDR3 is 15 residues. The germline CDR1 and CDR2 sequences are GTSNPN and SVGIG (reference sequence). The CDR3 sequence: CAWSVGAGRNQPQHF. The CDR3 DNA reads as TGTGCCTGGAGTGTTGGGGCAGGACGCAATCAGCCCCAGCATTTT.